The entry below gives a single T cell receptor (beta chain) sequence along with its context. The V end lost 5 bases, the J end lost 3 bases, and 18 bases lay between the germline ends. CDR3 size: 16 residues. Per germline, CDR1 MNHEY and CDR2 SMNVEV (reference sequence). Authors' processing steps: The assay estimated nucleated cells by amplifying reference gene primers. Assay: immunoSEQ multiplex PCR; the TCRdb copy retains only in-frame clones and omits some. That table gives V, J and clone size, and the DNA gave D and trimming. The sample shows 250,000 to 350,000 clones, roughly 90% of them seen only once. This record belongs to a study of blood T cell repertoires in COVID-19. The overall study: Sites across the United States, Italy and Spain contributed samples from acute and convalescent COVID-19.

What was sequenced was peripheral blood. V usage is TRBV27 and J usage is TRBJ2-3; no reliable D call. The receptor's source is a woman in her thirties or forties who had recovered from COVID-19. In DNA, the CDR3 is TGTGCCAGCAGTCTCGGGTCCCACGTTTTAACAGATACGCAGTATTTT. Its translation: CASSLGSHVLTDTQYF.